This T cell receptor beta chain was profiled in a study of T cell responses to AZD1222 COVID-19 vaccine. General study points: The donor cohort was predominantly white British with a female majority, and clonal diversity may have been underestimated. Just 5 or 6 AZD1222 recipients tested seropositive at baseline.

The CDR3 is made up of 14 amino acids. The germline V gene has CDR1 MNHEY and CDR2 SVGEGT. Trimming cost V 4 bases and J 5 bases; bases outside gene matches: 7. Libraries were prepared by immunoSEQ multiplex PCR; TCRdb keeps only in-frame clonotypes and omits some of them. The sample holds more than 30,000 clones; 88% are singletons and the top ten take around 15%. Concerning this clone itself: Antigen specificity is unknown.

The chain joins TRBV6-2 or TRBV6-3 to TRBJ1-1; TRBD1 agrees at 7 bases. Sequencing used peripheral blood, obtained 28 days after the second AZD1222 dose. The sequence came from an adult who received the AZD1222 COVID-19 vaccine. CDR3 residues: CASSWAGGWTEAFF. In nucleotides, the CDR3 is TGTGCCAGCAGTTGGGCAGGGGGATGGACTGAAGCTTTCTTT.